This T cell receptor (beta chain) appears in the sequencing data of a study of blood T cell repertoires in COVID-19. This study enrolled people aged roughly 18 to 90 from around 26 US geographic areas. Assignments of participants to cohorts depended upon their own reported clinical history. Germline V gene lookup returns CDR1 MNHNY and CDR2 SVGAGI (reference sequence). This CDR3 contains 14 residues. Trimming removed 3 bases at V and 3 bases at J, with 9 bases between. In the original processing: Amplified reference gene primers provided the basis for estimating nucleated cell counts. Assay: immunoSEQ multiplex PCR; the TCRdb copy retains only in-frame clones and omits some. Clonal size and the V and J genes are those of that table, whereas D and trimming came from the DNA. The sample carries about 310,000 clones, 85% recorded once.

Material for sequencing was PBMCs or T cells enriched from blood (not recorded which). V is TRBV6-6 and J is TRBJ1-5, with D perhaps matching TRBD1 (5 bases). This TCR was recovered from a woman aged 30 to 39 who had been exposed to COVID-19. The CDR3 nucleotides read TGTGCCAGCAGTTATCAAGGGGACAATCAGCCCCAGCATTTT. This sequence encodes CASSYQGDNQPQHF.